The rows below give T cell receptor beta chains drawn from one sample of a study of cytomegalovirus exposure and HLA in healthy donors. Repertoires were generated with immunoSEQ multiplex PCR, while TCRdb's copy carries only in-frame clones and drops some. Found here are fewer than 150,000 clones, 65% to 85% of them singletons; the top ten hold under 0.3%. The specimen sequenced was PBMCs. These receptors were obtained from a man over 45 in good health and CMV-seronegative. Both conserved end residues are part of each CDR3. The D gene is left open where the match is weak. Where a row states a size, it is once, few, many or the class of an expanded clone; other rows omit it.

>NA|NA|TRBV7-2|TRBJ2-2
CASRLQASAELFF
TGTGCCAGCCGTCTTCAGGCGTCGGCGGAGCTGTTTTTT
>NA|NA|TRBV11-2|TRBJ2-7
CASSLGSYEQYF
TGTGCCAGCAGCTTAGGTAGCTACGAGCAGTACTTC
>TRBD1|NA|TRBV28|TRBJ2-7
CASRSPGTGPYEQYF
TGTGCCAGCAGGAGCCCCGGGACAGGGCCCTACGAGCAGTACTTC
>TRBD2|few|TRBV5-1|TRBJ2-1
CASAGTSGSRNEQFF
TGCGCCAGCGCCGGGACTAGCGGGAGTCGGAATGAGCAGTTCTTC
>NA|NA|TRBV30|TRBJ2-1
CAWSGYSETYNEQFF
TGTGCCTGGAGCGGATATAGCGAAACCTACAATGAGCAGTTCTTC
>TRBD1|NA|TRBV7-2|TRBJ1-2
CASSKTGDYGYTF
TGTGCCAGCAGCAAGACAGGGGACTATGGCTACACCTTC
>TRBD1|few|TRBV7-2|TRBJ1-6
CASSLSRDRGGNSPLHF
TGTGCCAGCAGCTTATCCCGGGACAGGGGGGGGAATTCACCCCTCCACTTT
>NA|NA|TRBV12-5|TRBJ2-5
CASGFGVGETQYF
TGTGCTAGTGGATTTGGAGTGGGTGAGACCCAGTACTTC
>TRBD2|NA|TRBV7-3|TRBJ2-1
CASTWTGTSGRGQFF
TGTGCCAGCACCTGGACCGGGACTAGCGGGAGGGGGCAGTTCTTC
>NA|few|TRBV5-1|TRBJ1-1
CASSLAGVMNTEAFF
TGCGCCAGCAGCTTGGCAGGGGTCATGAACACTGAAGCTTTCTTT
>NA|NA|TRBV9|TRBJ2-6
CASSVGGGSGANVLTF
TGTGCCAGCAGCGTAGGTGGAGGGTCCGGGGCCAACGTCCTGACTTTC
>NA|NA|TRBV7-3|TRBJ2-2
CASSLTGNTGELFF
TGTGCCAGCAGCTTGACAGGGAACACCGGGGAGCTGTTTTTT
>TRBD1|NA|TRBV6-1|TRBJ1-1
CASTLDRGPTEAFF
TGTGCCAGCACCTTGGACAGGGGGCCCACTGAAGCTTTCTTT
>NA|NA|TRBV7-2|TRBJ1-4
CASSLVYREKLFF
TGTGCCAGCAGCTTAGTGTATCGGGAAAAACTGTTTTTT
>TRBD1|few|TRBV6-5|TRBJ1-1
CASSYSTGITEAFF
TGTGCCAGCAGTTACTCGACAGGGATCACTGAAGCTTTCTTT
>NA|few|TRBV9|TRBJ2-3
CASSPRGRDTQYF
TGTGCCAGCAGCCCGAGAGGGCGGGATACGCAGTATTTT
>TRBD1|once|TRBV7-2|TRBJ1-2
CASSHNTGQGNGYTF
TGTGCCAGCAGCCATAATACGGGACAGGGGAATGGCTACACCTTC
>NA|NA|TRBV19|TRBJ2-2
CASSIGGPELFF
TGTGCCAGTAGTATAGGAGGGCCGGAGCTGTTTTTT
>TRBD1|NA|TRBV6-1|TRBJ1-5
CASSGGTGLGQPQHF
TGTGCCAGCAGCGGAGGGACAGGGTTGGGTCAGCCCCAGCATTTT
>NA|NA|TRBV29-1|TRBJ2-5
CSVARGPDQETQYF
TGCAGCGTTGCCAGGGGACCTGACCAAGAGACCCAGTACTTC
>NA|NA|TRBV5-6|TRBJ1-5
CASSLRLNQPQHF
TGTGCCAGCAGCCTAAGACTAAATCAGCCCCAGCATTTT
>NA|NA|TRBV7-9|TRBJ2-5
CASSLAGGETQYF
TGTGCCAGCAGCTTAGCGGGGGGTGAGACCCAGTACTTC
>NA|NA|TRBV28|TRBJ1-5
CASRWDSGGQPQHF
TGTGCCAGCAGGTGGGACTCGGGCGGTCAGCCCCAGCATTTT
>NA|NA|TRBV5-4|TRBJ2-1
CASSEGPYNEQFF
TGTGCCAGCAGTGAGGGTCCCTACAATGAGCAGTTCTTC
>TRBD1|NA|TRBV7-6|TRBJ2-1
CASSLGPTGTGGAGQFF
TGTGCCAGCAGCTTAGGACCTACCGGGACAGGGGGCGCCGGGCAGTTCTTC
>TRBD2|NA|TRBV7-7|TRBJ2-7
CASSLYPGGPGEQYF
TGTGCCAGCAGCTTATATCCGGGAGGGCCGGGGGAGCAGTACTTC
>TRBD2|NA|TRBV11-2|TRBJ2-1
CASSLNGGRSNEQFF
TGTGCCAGCAGCTTAAACGGCGGGAGATCGAATGAGCAGTTCTTC
>NA|few|TRBV10-2|TRBJ2-1
CASGGAPYNEQFF
TGCGCCAGCGGGGGCGCACCCTACAATGAGCAGTTCTTC
>TRBD2|NA|TRBV9|TRBJ2-1
CASSVVAGDLPEQFF
TGTGCCAGCAGCGTAGTAGCGGGAGATCTTCCGGAGCAGTTCTTC
>NA|NA|TRBV5-4|TRBJ1-2
CASSLAPDSGYTF
TGTGCCAGCAGCCTGGCCCCCGACAGCGGCTACACCTTC
>NA|NA|TRBV18|TRBJ2-7
CASSHGAGPYEQYF
TGTGCCAGCTCACACGGGGCGGGACCCTACGAGCAGTACTTC
>TRBD1|few|TRBV6-6|TRBJ1-1
CASSPPGGTEAFF
TGTGCCAGCAGCCCACCAGGGGGGACTGAAGCTTTCTTT
>NA|NA|TRBV9|TRBJ1-1
CASSVVEGGEAFF
TGTGCCAGCAGCGTAGTAGAGGGGGGGGAAGCTTTCTTT
>NA|NA|TRBV2|TRBJ1-5
CASNIGTAHKGGPYSNQPQHF
TGTGCCAGCAATATTGGGACTGCTCACAAGGGGGGGCCTTATAGCAATCAGCCCCAGCATTTT
>NA|few|TRBV21-1|TRBJ2-3
CASSKASADTQYF
TGTGCCAGCAGCAAAGCTAGTGCAGATACGCAGTATTTT
>NA|NA|TRBV27|TRBJ1-1
CASSLRQTMNTEAFF
TGTGCCAGCAGTCTCCGACAGACCATGAACACTGAAGCTTTCTTT
>NA|NA|TRBV27|TRBJ2-7
CASSRGRGFYEQYF
TGTGCCAGCAGTCGCGGCCGAGGCTTCTACGAGCAGTACTTC
>TRBD1|few|TRBV6-6|TRBJ2-2
CASSYRDRNTGELFF
TGTGCCAGCAGTTACCGGGACAGGAACACCGGGGAGCTGTTTTTT
>TRBD1|NA|TRBV5-4|TRBJ2-2
CASSLGAGGSLAGELFF
TGTGCCAGCAGCTTGGGGGCAGGGGGCAGTTTGGCCGGGGAGCTGTTTTTT
>NA|NA|TRBV4-3|TRBJ1-6
CASSQGGPLNSPLHF
TGCGCCAGCAGCCAGGGGGGACCACTTAATTCACCCCTCCACTTT
>NA|NA|TRBV7-2|TRBJ2-7
CASSGGFHEQYF
TGTGCCAGCAGTGGGGGGTTCCACGAGCAGTACTTC
>NA|NA|TRBV27|TRBJ1-2
CASSSMRGYGYTF
TGTGCCAGCAGTTCCATGAGAGGCTATGGCTACACCTTC
>NA|NA|TRBV30|TRBJ2-1
CAWSTGTVSYNEQFF
TGTGCCTGGAGTACAGGAACCGTCTCCTACAATGAGCAGTTCTTC
>NA|NA|TRBV5-6|TRBJ1-5
CASSLQGFASNQPQHF
TGTGCCAGCAGTCTTCAGGGATTCGCAAGCAATCAGCCCCAGCATTTT
>TRBD1|NA|TRBV5-4|TRBJ2-7
CASSLLLGQGYEQYF
TGTGCCAGCAGCTTGTTACTAGGACAGGGCTACGAGCAGTACTTC
>NA|NA|TRBV9|TRBJ1-6
CASRTDNSYNSPLHF
TGTGCCAGCAGAACGGACAACTCCTATAATTCACCCCTCCACTTT
>NA|NA|TRBV28|TRBJ2-5
CASSLPDRRQETQYF
TGTGCCAGCAGTCTACCCGACAGGAGACAAGAGACCCAGTACTTC
>NA|once|TRBV11-3|TRBJ2-3
CASSLAKGTQYF
TGTGCCAGCAGCTTAGCCAAGGGGACGCAGTATTTT
>TRBD2|NA|TRBV6-6|TRBJ2-4
CASSYPSGGGKNIQYF
TGTGCCAGCAGTTACCCTAGCGGGGGGGGTAAAAACATTCAGTACTTC
>TRBD1|few|TRBV7-2|TRBJ1-1
CASSLLQGEKAFF
TGTGCCAGCAGCTTATTACAGGGGGAGAAAGCTTTCTTT
>NA|NA|TRBV27|TRBJ2-6
CASSQMSSGANVLTF
TGTGCCAGCAGCCAAATGAGCTCTGGGGCCAACGTCCTGACTTTC
>TRBD1|NA|TRBV10-3|TRBJ1-4
CAISESGTANEKLFF
TGTGCCATCAGTGAGTCGGGGACAGCTAATGAAAAACTGTTTTTT
>TRBD2|NA|TRBV30|TRBJ2-3
CAWSRAGGLIHTQYF
TGTGCCTGGAGTAGGGCGGGGGGGCTCATTCATACGCAGTATTTT
>TRBD2|NA|TRBV10-3|TRBJ2-3
CAIRISGDTDTQYF
TGTGCCATCAGGATTAGCGGGGACACAGATACGCAGTATTTT